Following are 23 T cell receptor beta chains from one sample sequenced in a study of blood T cell repertoires in COVID-19. Using immunoSEQ multiplex PCR, the repertoire was profiled, and TCRdb retains in-frame clones only, with some absent. This table has 150,000 to 180,000 clones, approximately 80% appearing once. The sequencing sample was made of peripheral blood. Receptors were obtained from a man in his sixties with acute or convalescent COVID-19.

This clone was detected only once. This chain's CDR3 is CASSLSQGAGYEQYF. As DNA, the CDR3 is TGCGCCAGCAGCTTGTCACAGGGGGCGGGCTACGAGCAGTACTTC. V usage is TRBV5-1 and J usage is TRBJ2-7; TRBD1 agrees at 9 bases. Losses at the gene ends were 1 base for V and 3 bases for J; bases not matched to a gene: 5. This CDR3 is 15 amino acids long. Germline V gene sequence: CDR1 SGHRS, CDR2 YFSETQ.

This rearrangement joins TRBV29-1 to TRBJ1-1; D remains unclear. The CDR3 has 12 residues. From germline, CDR1 is SQVTM and CDR2 ANQGSEA. Trimming shortened V by 4 bases and J by 0 bases, and 6 bases separated the two germline ends. CDR3 amino acids: CSVVFLNTEAFF. CDR3 sequence (DNA): TGCAGCGTTGTATTTTTGAACACTGAAGCTTTCTTT.

This chain joins TRBV7-2 and TRBJ1-1; TRBD1 aligns across 7 bases. This CDR3 comprises 14 residues. V lost 7 bases and J lost 0; bases outside the gene matches: 5. Germline V gene lookup returns CDR1 SGHTA and CDR2 FQGNSA. CDR3 amino acids: CASKTTGLNTEAFF. The CDR3 nucleotides read TGTGCCAGCAAGACGACAGGGCTGAACACTGAAGCTTTCTTT.

The rearrangement joins TRBV9 to TRBJ2-3; D unresolved. Germline V lookup: CDR1 SGDLS, CDR2 YYNGEE. V dropped 0 bases and J dropped 2 bases, with 10 bases sitting between them. The CDR3 is 15 amino acids. The CDR3 DNA sequence: TGTGCCAGCAGCGTAGTCCCCCAGAACACAGATACGCAGTATTTT. This sequence encodes CASSVVPQNTDTQYF.

CDR3 loop: CASSQDRSNSPLHF. The CDR3 DNA reads as TGTGCCAGCAGTCAGGACAGGAGCAATTCACCCCTCCACTTT. This chain links TRBV25-1 with TRBJ1-6; 7 bases line up with TRBD1. From germline, CDR1 is MGHDK and CDR2 SYGVNS. There are 14 residues in the CDR3. Losses at the gene ends were 5 bases for V and 7 bases for J; bases not matched to a gene: 5.

This clone came up a few times. V is TRBV5-6 and J is TRBJ1-4; 9 nucleotides line up with TRBD1. Germline V lookup: CDR1 SGHDT, CDR2 YYEEEE. The CDR3 totals 14 residues. With V trimmed by 4 bases and J by 7 bases, 5 bases remained unmatched. DNA for the CDR3: TGTGCCAGCAGCCCGACAGGGGGAGGTGAAAAACTGTTTTTT. It is translated as CASSPTGGGEKLFF.

This clone was observed once. This chain uses TRBV12-5 with TRBJ1-1; tentative D call: TRBD1 (6 bases). The CDR3 has 17 amino acids. Germline loops: CDR1 LGHNT, CDR2 FRNRAP. Between the trimmed V and J ends, which lost 7 bases and 1 base, there was a span of 22 bases. The CDR3 sequence is CASAAQGRETSNTEAFF. The CDR3 nucleotides read TGTGCTAGTGCCGCACAGGGCAGGGAAACGTCGAACACTGAAGCTTTCTTT.

The genes are TRBV14 and TRBJ2-7; 9 bases are a match to TRBD1. CDR1 and CDR2 (germline): SGHDN, FVKESK. V lost 4 bases, J lost 4 bases, and 8 bases stayed unmatched. The CDR3 consists of 15 residues. CDR3 region: CASSRSYDRGYEQYF. CDR3 sequence (DNA): TGTGCCAGCAGCCGCTCGTATGACAGGGGGTACGAGCAGTACTTC.

The chain combines TRBV4-3 with TRBJ2-7; TRBD1 aligns across 7 bases. The CDR3 is 17 residues long. Losses at the gene ends were 0 bases for V and 0 bases for J; bases not matched to a gene: 8. Germline CDR1 LGHNA, CDR2 YSLEER. The CDR3 nucleotides are TGCGCCAGCAGCCAAGAGCTCTTAGGGACAGACTCCTACGAGCAGTACTTC. Translating gives CASSQELLGTDSYEQYF.

The chain employs TRBV4-2 and TRBJ2-6; possible D gene TRBD2, 6 bases. CDR3 length equals 21 residues. Germline CDR1 LGHNA, CDR2 YNFKEQ. V lost 0 bases to trimming and J lost 2 bases, with 23 bases between them. CDR3 DNA sequence: TGTGCCAGCAGCCAAGAAATGGGGCAACTAGCCGGGCAAGCTGGGGCCAACGTCCTGACTTTC. This translates into CASSQEMGQLAGQAGANVLTF.

This clone was found a few times. V and J are TRBV7-2 and TRBJ1-5; D unclear. CDR1 is SGHTA and CDR2 is FQGNSA in the germline V gene. The V gene lost 4 bases and the J gene lost 5 bases, with 15 bases spanning the gap. This CDR3 comprises 15 residues. CDR3 in amino acids: CASSWRAGKDQPQHF. The CDR3 nucleotides are TGTGCCAGCAGCTGGCGGGCAGGCAAAGATCAGCCCCAGCATTTT.

The chain uses TRBV21-1 and TRBJ2-7; TRBD1, the table's D call, lacks a check against the DNA. TRBV21-1 is a documented pseudogene. CDR3 length equals 14 residues. CDR3: CASSSRDRSYEQYF. The CDR3 DNA reads as TGTGCCAGCAGCAGCCGGGACAGAAGCTACGAGCAGTACTTC.

This clone was observed once. The rearrangement uses TRBV4-1 and TRBJ2-1, with 10 positions matching TRBD2. The germline gives CDR1 MGHRA, CDR2 YSYEKL. The CDR3 totals 16 residues. The V and J ends lost 5 bases and 2 bases, in that order; junction bases with no gene match: 6. CDR3 bases: TGCGCCAGCAGCACTCGTAGCGGGAGGACCTACAATGAGCAGTTCTTC. Its protein is CASSTRSGRTYNEQFF.

The chain uses TRBV10-1 and TRBJ2-1; TRBD2 agrees at 8 bases. The V segment lost 5 bases and the J segment 4 bases; nucleotides outside the gene matches: 13. This CDR3 contains 17 residues. Germline V gene sequence: CDR1 WNHNN, CDR2 SYGVQD (reference sequence). CDR3 sequence (DNA): TGCGCCAGCAGTTCCCCCCGACTAGCGCCCCTTTACAATGAGCAGTTCTTC. This encodes CASSSPRLAPLYNEQFF.

This clone was picked up a small number of times. The V gene is TRBV2, the J gene TRBJ2-1; D unclear. Germline V gives CDR1 SNHLY, CDR2 FYNNEI. The V end lost 3 bases, the J end lost 9 bases, and 9 bases lay between the germline ends. The CDR3 covers 12 residues. CDR3 residues: CASSDRVGEQFF. The CDR3 nucleotides read TGTGCCAGCAGTGATCGGGTGGGTGAGCAGTTCTTC.

The J gene is TRBJ2-5, the V gene TRBV29-1; 9 bases are shared with TRBD1. The CDR3 spans 12 residues. Per the germline V gene, CDR1 is SQVTM and CDR2 is ANQGSEA. V dropped 6 bases and J dropped 7; count of bases not matched to a gene: 6. The CDR3 sequence is CSVTQGAVTQYF. CDR3 nucleotides: TGCAGCGTGACACAGGGGGCGGTGACCCAGTACTTC.

The chain links TRBV6-6 to TRBJ2-7; maybe TRBD1 (5 bases). Germline-derived CDR1 and CDR2 are MNHNY and SVGAGI (reference sequence). Trimming shortened V by 7 bases and J by 3 bases, and 13 bases separated the two germline ends. The CDR3 has 13 amino acids. The chain's CDR3 is CASTRTGLYEQYF. The CDR3 coding sequence is TGTGCCAGCACCCGTACAGGCCTCTACGAGCAGTACTTC.

The rearrangement joins TRBV18 to TRBJ1-2, with TRBD1 matching 8 bases. Trimming took 3 bases from V and 10 from J; bases not matched to a gene: 7. The CDR3 contains 13 residues. CDR1 KGHSH and CDR2 LQKENI come from the germline V gene. The CDR3 DNA is TGTGCCAGCTCACCCTCAGGGGGCTTGGACTACACCTTC. As protein: CASSPSGGLDYTF.

The chain uses TRBV3-1 (or the pseudogene TRBV3-2) and TRBJ2-1; 7 nucleotides align to TRBD2. The V segment lost 3 bases and the J segment 5 bases; nucleotides outside the gene matches: 4. Germline V gives CDR1 LGHDT, CDR2 YNNKEL (reference sequence). This CDR3 spans 14 amino acids. CDR3 protein: CASSQASGHNEQFF. The CDR3 DNA reads TGTGCCAGCAGCCAGGCTAGCGGCCACAATGAGCAGTTCTTC.

This chain uses TRBV3-1 (or the pseudogene TRBV3-2) with TRBJ2-3, with 11 bases matching TRBD2. CDR1 LGHDT and CDR2 YNNKEL come from the germline V gene (reference sequence). Unmatched junction bases numbered 8, after V lost 2 bases and J lost 10 bases. The CDR3 runs 15 residues. The CDR3 DNA sequence: TGTGCCAGCAGCCAAAGACTAGCGGGAATTGGCGCGCAGTATTTT. This translates into CASSQRLAGIGAQYF.

The chain combines TRBV5-5 with TRBJ2-5; TRBD1 aligns across 11 bases. CDR3 length: 17 residues. The germline CDR1 and CDR2 sequences are SGHKS and YYEKEE (reference sequence). V shed 4 bases and J 5 bases; nucleotides not matched to a gene: 13. For the CDR3, the DNA is TGTGCCAGCAGCCTAAGAGCGGACAGGGGGCTTGGGGAGACCCAGTACTTC. Protein: CASSLRADRGLGETQYF.

As concerns this clone: The germline gene is not matched at one end of the junction; a read error may be the cause. The chain combines TRBV7-2 with TRBJ2-1; TRBD2 aligns across 14 bases. The CDR3 covers 16 residues. Germline CDR1 is SGHTA and CDR2 is FQGNSA. The CDR3 region has the DNA TGTGCCAGCAGCTTATCCCCCGGGACTAGCGGGAGAAGTAAGCTCTTC. Its translation is CASSLSPGTSGRSKLF. The complete variable domain, with remaining parts taken from reference TRBV7-2 and TRBJ2-1, reads GAGVSQSPSNKVTEKGKDVELRCDPISGHTALYWYRQSLGQGLEFLIYFQGNSAPDKSGLPSDRFSAERTGGSVSTLTIQRTQQEDSAVYLCASSLSPGTSGRSKLFGPGTRLTVL.

This rearrangement joins TRBV5-1 to TRBJ2-7; 11 nucleotides align to TRBD2. V shed 4 bases, J shed 3 bases, and the junction held 9 bases outside the gene matches. This CDR3 is built from 16 residues. Germline V lookup: CDR1 SGHRS, CDR2 YFSETQ. Here the CDR3 DNA reads TGCGCCAGCAGCAGGGACAGACTAGCGGGGATCTACGAGCAGTACTTC. It codes for CASSRDRLAGIYEQYF. The whole variable domain, remainder taken from reference TRBV5-1 and TRBJ2-7, is KAGVTQTPRYLIKTRGQQVTLSCSPISGHRSVSWYQQTPGQGLQFLFEYFSETQRNKGNFPGRFSGRQFSNSRSEMNVSTLELGDSALYLCASSRDRLAGIYEQYFGPGTRLTVT.